This paragraph reports one T cell receptor beta chain. Antigen unknown. With 0 bases clipped from V and 2 bases from J, the junction kept 5 bases outside the gene matches. This CDR3 is 18 amino acids long. The germline V gene encodes CDR1 SGHNT and CDR2 YYREEE (reference sequence). Profiling relied on immunoSEQ multiplex PCR, and the TCRdb table lists in-frame clones only, not all of them. The data show over 110,000 clones, roughly nine tenths seen once. The entry originates in a study of T cell responses to AZD1222 COVID-19 vaccine. Overall study results and limits: Only five or six AZD1222 recipients were seropositive at baseline. Sampled repertoires all dated from after the peak T cell response. White British people made up most donors, females outnumbered males, and clonal diversity was possibly underestimated.

J is TRBJ2-7 and V is TRBV5-4, with 16 bases that match TRBD2. The sample in question was peripheral blood, obtained on day 0 of AZD1222 vaccination. The clonotype was recovered from an adult in good health. The DNA of the CDR3 is TGTGCCAGCAGCTTGGAGGGACTAGCGGGAGGGGGAGCCTACGAGCAGTACTTC. Translating it yields CASSLEGLAGGGAYEQYF.